Sequencing of this T cell receptor (beta chain) was carried out in a study of cytomegalovirus exposure and HLA in healthy donors. Broader study findings: Reports showed the classifier diagnosing cytomegalovirus status with high specificity and sensitivity.

Germline CDR1 reads SQVTM; CDR2 reads ANQGSEA. This CDR3 is built from 12 residues. V lost 5 bases to trimming and J lost 5 bases, with 13 bases between them. The data were produced by immunoSEQ multiplex PCR, yet TCRdb's version contains in-frame clones alone and is incomplete. In the table there are fewer than 200,000 clones, approximately 96% of which are singletons. For this clone: What it binds is not known.

The rearrangement joins TRBV29-1 to TRBJ2-7; possible D gene TRBD1, 5 bases. The receptor was derived from a woman between 18 and 30 years old in good health and CMV-seronegative. Material: PBMCs. The CDR3 protein is CSVIIRVHEQYF. The CDR3 DNA sequence: TGCAGCGTTATTATCAGGGTCCACGAGCAGTACTTC.